The T cell receptor beta chain under discussion was sequenced for a study of CD8 T cells in Susac syndrome. Germline-derived CDR1 and CDR2 are SGHRS and YFSETQ. The CDR3 totals 16 residues. J gave up 0 bases and V 4 bases, and 5 bases lay outside the gene matches. Random hexamers served to reverse transcribe roughly 0.45 to 1 ug RNA. The TCR beta CDR3 was amplified by immunoSEQ multiplex PCR across 54 Vbeta, 13 Jbeta. TCRdb analysed the immunoSEQ multiplex PCR reads with MiXCR anew, one entry per CDR3 protein. The table records 100,000 to 150,000 distinct CDR3 sequences, 90% to 95% of them present only once.

Sequences were obtained from CD4+ T cells from PBMCs. The rearrangement links TRBV5-1 to TRBJ1-4; 8 bases line up with TRBD1. The TCR was taken from a human donor in good health. CDR3 DNA sequence: TGCGCCAGCAGCGTAGGACAGGGAGCAACTAATGAAAAACTGTTTTTT. Protein product: CASSVGQGATNEKLFF.